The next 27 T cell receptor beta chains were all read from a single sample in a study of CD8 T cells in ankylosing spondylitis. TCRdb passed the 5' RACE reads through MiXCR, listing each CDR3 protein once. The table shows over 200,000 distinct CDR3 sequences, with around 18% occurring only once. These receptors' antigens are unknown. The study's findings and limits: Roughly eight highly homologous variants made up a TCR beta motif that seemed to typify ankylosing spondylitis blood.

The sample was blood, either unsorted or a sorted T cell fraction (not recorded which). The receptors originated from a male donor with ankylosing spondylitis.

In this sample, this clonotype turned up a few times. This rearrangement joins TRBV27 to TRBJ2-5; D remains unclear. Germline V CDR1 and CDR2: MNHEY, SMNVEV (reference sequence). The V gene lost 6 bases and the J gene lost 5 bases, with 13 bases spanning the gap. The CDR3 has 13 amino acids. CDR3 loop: CASSFRASETQYF. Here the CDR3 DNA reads TGTGCCAGCAGCTTTCGGGCGAGTGAGACCCAGTACTTC.

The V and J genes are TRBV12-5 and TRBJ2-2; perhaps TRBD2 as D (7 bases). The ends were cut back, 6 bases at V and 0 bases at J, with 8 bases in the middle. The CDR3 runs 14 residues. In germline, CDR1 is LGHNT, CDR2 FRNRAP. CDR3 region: CASGGGPNTGELFF. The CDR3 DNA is TGTGCTAGTGGCGGGGGGCCGAACACCGGGGAGCTGTTTTTT.

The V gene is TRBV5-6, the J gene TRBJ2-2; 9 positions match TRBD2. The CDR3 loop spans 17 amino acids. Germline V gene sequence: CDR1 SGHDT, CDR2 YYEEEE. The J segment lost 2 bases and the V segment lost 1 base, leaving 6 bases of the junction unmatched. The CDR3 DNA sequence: TGTGCCAGCAGCTTGTATGAGCTAGCGGGAAACACCGGGGAGCTGTTTTTT. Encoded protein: CASSLYELAGNTGELFF.

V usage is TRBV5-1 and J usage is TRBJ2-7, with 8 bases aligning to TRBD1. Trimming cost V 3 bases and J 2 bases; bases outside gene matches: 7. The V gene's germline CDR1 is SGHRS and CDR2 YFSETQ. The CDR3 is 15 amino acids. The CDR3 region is CASSYGPGQAYEQYF. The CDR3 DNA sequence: TGCGCCAGCAGCTACGGCCCGGGACAGGCCTACGAGCAGTACTTC.

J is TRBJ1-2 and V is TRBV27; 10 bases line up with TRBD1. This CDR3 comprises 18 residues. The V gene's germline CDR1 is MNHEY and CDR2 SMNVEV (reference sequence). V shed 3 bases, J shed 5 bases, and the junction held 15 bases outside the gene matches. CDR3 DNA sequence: TGTGCCAGCAGTTTCCTGCCGGGACAGGGGACCGTTTTGTATGGCTACACCTTC. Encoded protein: CASSFLPGQGTVLYGYTF.

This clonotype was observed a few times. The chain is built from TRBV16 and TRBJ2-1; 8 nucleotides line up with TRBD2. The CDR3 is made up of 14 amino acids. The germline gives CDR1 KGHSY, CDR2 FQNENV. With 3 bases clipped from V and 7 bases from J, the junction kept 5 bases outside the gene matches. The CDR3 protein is CASSHGTSLNEQFF. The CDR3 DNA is TGTGCCAGCAGCCACGGGACTAGTTTGAATGAGCAGTTCTTC.

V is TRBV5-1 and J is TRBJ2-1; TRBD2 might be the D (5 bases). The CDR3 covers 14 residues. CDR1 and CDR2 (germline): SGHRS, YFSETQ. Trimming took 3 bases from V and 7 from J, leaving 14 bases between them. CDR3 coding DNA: TGCGCCAGCAGCTCCTCGATACTAGGGAATGAGCAGTTCTTC. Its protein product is CASSSSILGNEQFF.

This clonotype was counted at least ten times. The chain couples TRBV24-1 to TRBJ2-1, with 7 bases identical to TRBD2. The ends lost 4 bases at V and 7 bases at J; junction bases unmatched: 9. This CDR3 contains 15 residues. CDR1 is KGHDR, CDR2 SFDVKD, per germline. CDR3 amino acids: CATSELAGPLNEQFF. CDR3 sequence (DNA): TGTGCCACCAGTGAGTTAGCGGGCCCCCTGAATGAGCAGTTCTTC.

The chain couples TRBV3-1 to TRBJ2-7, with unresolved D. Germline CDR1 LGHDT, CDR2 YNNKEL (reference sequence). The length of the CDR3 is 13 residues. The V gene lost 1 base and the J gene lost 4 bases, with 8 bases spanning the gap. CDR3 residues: CASSQGSHYEQYF. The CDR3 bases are TGTGCCAGCAGCCAAGGTTCCCATTACGAGCAGTACTTC.

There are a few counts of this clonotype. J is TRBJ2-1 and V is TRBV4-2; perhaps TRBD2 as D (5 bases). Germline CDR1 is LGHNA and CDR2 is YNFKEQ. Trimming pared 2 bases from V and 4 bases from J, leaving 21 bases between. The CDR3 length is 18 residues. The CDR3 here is CASSQSPGLSTFYNEQFF. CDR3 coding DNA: TGTGCCAGCAGCCAATCCCCTGGACTTTCTACGTTTTACAATGAGCAGTTCTTC.

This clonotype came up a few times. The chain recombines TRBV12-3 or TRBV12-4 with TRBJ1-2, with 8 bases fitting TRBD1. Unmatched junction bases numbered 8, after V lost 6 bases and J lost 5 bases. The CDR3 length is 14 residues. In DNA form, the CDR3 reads TGTGCCAGCAGCGTTGGGCAGGGGGCGTATGGCTACACCTTC. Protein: CASSVGQGAYGYTF.

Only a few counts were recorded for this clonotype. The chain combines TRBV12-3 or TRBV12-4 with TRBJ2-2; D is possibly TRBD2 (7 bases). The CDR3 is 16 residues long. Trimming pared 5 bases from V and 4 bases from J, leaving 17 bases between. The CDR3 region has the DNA TGTGCCAGCAGTCCCTTCGGGGGGCCGACCACCGGGGAGCTGTTTTTT. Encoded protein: CASSPFGGPTTGELFF.

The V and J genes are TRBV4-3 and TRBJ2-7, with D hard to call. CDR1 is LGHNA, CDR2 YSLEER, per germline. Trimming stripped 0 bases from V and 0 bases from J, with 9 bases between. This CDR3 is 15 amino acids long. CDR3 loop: CASSQDSEVSYEQYF. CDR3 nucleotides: TGCGCCAGCAGCCAAGATTCGGAAGTCTCCTACGAGCAGTACTTC.

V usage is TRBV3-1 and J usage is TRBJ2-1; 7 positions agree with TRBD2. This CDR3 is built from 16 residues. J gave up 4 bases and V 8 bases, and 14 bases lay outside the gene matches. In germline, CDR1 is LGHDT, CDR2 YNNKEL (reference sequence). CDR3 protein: CASAAGAFKGYNEQFF. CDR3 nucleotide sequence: TGTGCCAGCGCCGCGGGAGCCTTCAAAGGATACAATGAGCAGTTCTTC.

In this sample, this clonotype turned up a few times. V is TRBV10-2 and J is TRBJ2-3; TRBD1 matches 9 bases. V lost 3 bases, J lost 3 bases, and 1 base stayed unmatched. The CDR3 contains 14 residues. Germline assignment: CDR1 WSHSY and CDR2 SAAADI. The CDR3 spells CASSDGTGTDTQYF. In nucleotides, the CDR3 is TGCGCCAGCAGTGATGGGACAGGGACAGATACGCAGTATTTT.

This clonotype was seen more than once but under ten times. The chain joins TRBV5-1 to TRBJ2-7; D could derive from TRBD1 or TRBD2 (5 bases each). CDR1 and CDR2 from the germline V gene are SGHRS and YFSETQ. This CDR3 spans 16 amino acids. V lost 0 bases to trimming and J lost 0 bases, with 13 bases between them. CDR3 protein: CASSLVRDPSSYEQYF. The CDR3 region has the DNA TGCGCCAGCAGCTTGGTTAGGGACCCAAGCTCCTACGAGCAGTACTTC.

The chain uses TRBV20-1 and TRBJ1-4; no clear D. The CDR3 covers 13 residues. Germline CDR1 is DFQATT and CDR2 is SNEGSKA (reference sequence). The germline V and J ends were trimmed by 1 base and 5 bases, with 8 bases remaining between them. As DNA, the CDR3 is TGCAGTGCTAGAGTGGTGGGAAATGAAAAACTGTTTTTT. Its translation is CSARVVGNEKLFF.

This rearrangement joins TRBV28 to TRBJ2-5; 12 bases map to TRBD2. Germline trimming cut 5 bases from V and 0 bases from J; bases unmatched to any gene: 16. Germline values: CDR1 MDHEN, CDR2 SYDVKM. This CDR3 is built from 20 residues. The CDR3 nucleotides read TGTGCCAGCAGTCAGCGCTCCGGGACTAGCGGGCCTTACTACCAAGAGACCCAGTACTTC. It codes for CASSQRSGTSGPYYQETQYF.

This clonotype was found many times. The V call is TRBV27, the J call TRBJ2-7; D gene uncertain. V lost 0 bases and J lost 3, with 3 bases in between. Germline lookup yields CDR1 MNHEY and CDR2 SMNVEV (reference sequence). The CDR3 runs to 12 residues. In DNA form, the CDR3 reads TGTGCCAGCAGTTTATCCGGCTACGAGCAGTACTTC. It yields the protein CASSLSGYEQYF.

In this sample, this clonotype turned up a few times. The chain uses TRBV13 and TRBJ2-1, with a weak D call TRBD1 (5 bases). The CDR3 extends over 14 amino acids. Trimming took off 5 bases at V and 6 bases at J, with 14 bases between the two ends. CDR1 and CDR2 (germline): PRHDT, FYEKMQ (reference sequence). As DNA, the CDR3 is TGTGCCAGCAGCCATTATTCGACAGCCAATGAGCAGTTCTTC. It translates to CASSHYSTANEQFF.

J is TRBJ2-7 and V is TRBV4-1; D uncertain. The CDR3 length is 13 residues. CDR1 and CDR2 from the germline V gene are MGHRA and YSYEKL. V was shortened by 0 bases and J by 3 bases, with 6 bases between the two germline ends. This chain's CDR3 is CASSQESSYEQYF. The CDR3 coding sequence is TGCGCCAGCAGCCAAGAGTCTAGCTACGAGCAGTACTTC.

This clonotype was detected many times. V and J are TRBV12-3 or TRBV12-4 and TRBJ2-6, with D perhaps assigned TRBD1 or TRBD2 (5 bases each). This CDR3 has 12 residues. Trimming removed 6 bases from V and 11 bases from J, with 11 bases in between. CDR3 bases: TGTGCCAGCAGCCCCCAGGGAGACGTCCTGACTTTC. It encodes CASSPQGDVLTF.

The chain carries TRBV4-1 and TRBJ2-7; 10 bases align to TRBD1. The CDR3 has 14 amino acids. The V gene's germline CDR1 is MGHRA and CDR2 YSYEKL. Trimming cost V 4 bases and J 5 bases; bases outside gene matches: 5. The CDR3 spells CASSLLGQGDEQYF. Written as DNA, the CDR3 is TGCGCCAGCAGCCTCCTCGGACAGGGGGACGAGCAGTACTTC.

The CDR3 DNA reads as TGTGCCAGCAGCTTAGTAGGGCCAAACACAGATACGCAGTATTTT. Translation gives CASSLVGPNTDTQYF. V gene TRBV11-2 combines with J gene TRBJ2-3; D is unresolved. The CDR3 sequence is 15 residues long. Germline V gene sequence: CDR1 SGHAT, CDR2 FQNNGV. V lost 1 base to trimming and J lost 2 bases, with 10 bases between them.

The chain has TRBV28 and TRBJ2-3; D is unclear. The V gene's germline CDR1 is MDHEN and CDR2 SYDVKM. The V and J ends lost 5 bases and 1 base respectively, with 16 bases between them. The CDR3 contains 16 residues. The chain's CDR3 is CASSPRAFLGTDTQYF. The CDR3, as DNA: TGTGCCAGCAGTCCAAGGGCCTTCTTGGGCACAGATACGCAGTATTTT.

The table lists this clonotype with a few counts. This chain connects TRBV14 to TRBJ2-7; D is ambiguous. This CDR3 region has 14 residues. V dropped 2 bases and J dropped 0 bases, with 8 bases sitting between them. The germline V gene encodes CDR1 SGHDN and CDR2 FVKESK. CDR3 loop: CASSQSHASYEQYF. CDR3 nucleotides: TGTGCCAGCAGCCAAAGCCATGCCTCCTACGAGCAGTACTTC.

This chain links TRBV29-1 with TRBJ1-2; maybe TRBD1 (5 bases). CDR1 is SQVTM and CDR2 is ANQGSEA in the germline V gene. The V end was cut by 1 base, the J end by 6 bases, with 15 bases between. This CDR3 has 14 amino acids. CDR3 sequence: CSVEGVVRRDGYTF. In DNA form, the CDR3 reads TGCAGCGTTGAAGGTGTGGTACGCAGGGATGGCTACACCTTC. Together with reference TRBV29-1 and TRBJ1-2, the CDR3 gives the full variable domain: SAVISQKPSRDICQRGTSLTIQCQVDSQVTMMFWYRQQPGQSLTLIATANQGSEATYESGFVIDKFPISRPNLTFSTLTVSNMSPEDSSIYLCSVEGVVRRDGYTFGSGTRLTVV.